What follows is one T cell receptor beta chain and its context. Its antigen is undetermined. Included in the TCR beta cDNA libraries were unique molecular identifiers. TCRdb processed the PCR reads anew with MiXCR; each CDR3 protein has one entry. The sample records fewer than 700,000 distinct CDR3 sequences, roughly 45% being singletons. This entry comes from a study of post-analysis software for immune sequencing data. General observations from the study: The five TRBV segments detected at higher frequency in patients than in controls included TRBV5-6, TRBV5-1 and TRBV20-1.

This CDR3 contains 15 residues. Deletions cut 2 bases from V and 4 bases from J, with 17 bases between. Germline V CDR1 and CDR2: SQVTM, ANQGSEA. The V gene is TRBV29-1, the J gene TRBJ1-1, with TRBD1 as a possible D gene (6 bases). The source of this sequence is a girl between 5 and 17 years old with multiple sclerosis. Sequenced input: blood. CDR3 amino acids: CSVELLQGRGTEAFF. The DNA of the CDR3 is TGCAGCGTTGAACTTTTACAGGGTCGGGGCACTGAAGCTTTCTTT. Together with reference TRBV29-1 and TRBJ1-1, the CDR3 gives the full variable domain: SAVISQKPSRDICQRGTSLTIQCQVDSQVTMMFWYRQQPGQSLTLIATANQGSEATYESGFVIDKFPISRPNLTFSTLTVSNMSPEDSSIYLCSVELLQGRGTEAFFGQGTRLTVV.